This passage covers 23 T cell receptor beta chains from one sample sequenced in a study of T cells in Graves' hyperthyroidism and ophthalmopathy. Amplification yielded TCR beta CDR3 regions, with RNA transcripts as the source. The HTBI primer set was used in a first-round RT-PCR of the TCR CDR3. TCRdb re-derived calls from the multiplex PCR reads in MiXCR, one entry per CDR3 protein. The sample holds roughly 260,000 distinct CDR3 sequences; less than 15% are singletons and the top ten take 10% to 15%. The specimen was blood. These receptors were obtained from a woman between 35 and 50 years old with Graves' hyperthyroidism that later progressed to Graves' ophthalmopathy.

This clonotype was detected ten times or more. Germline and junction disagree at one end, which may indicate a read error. Here the CDR3 reads CASSPTSGRAYEQYF. The CDR3 DNA sequence: TGCGCCAGCAGCCCAACTAGCGGGAGGGCCTACGAGCAGTACTTC. This sequence joins TRBV18 and TRBJ2-7, with 13 bases identical to TRBD2. The V gene's germline CDR1 is KGHSH and CDR2 LQKENI. The CDR3 runs 15 residues.

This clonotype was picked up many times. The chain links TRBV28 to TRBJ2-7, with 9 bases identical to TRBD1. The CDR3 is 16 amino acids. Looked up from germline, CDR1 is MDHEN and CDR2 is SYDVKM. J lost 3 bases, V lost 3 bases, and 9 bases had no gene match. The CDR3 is CASSFQPGQGNYEQYF. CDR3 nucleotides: TGTGCCAGCAGTTTCCAACCGGGACAGGGAAACTACGAGCAGTACTTC.

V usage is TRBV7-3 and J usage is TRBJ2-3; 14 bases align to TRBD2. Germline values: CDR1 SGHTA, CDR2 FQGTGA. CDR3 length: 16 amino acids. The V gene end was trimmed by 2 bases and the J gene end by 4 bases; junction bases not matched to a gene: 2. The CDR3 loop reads CASSLGTSGRADTQYF. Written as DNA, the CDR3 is TGTGCCAGCAGCTTAGGGACTAGCGGGAGAGCAGATACGCAGTATTTT.

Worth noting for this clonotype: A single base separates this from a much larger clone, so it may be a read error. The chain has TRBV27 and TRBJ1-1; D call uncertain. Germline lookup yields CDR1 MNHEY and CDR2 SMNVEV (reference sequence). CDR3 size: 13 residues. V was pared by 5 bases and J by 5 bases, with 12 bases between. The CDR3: CASSLGSRTEAFF. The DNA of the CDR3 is TGTGCCAGCAGTCTGGGATCGAGGACTGAAGCTTTCTTT.

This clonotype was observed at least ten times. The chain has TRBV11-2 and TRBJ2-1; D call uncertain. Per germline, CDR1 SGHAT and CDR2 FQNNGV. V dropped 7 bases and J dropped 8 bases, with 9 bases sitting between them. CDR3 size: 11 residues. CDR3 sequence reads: CASTFDHEQFF. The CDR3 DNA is TGTGCCAGCACCTTTGACCATGAGCAGTTCTTC.

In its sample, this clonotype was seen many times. CDR3 residues: CASSSGEGEGQETQYF. CDR3 in DNA: TGTGCCAGCAGCTCCGGGGAAGGAGAGGGACAAGAGACCCAGTACTTC. This chain links TRBV11-3 with TRBJ2-5, with a tentative D call TRBD2 (5 bases). This CDR3 is 16 amino acids long. Germline V gene lookup returns CDR1 SGHNT and CDR2 YENEEA. Trimming removed 4 bases at V and 2 bases at J, with 17 bases between.

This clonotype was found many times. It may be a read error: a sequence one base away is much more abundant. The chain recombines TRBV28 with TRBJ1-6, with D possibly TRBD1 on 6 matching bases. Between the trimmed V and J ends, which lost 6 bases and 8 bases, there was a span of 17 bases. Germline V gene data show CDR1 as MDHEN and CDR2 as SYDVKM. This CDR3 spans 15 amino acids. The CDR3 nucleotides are TGTGCCAGCAGCAAGGACGGGGGGCGATATTCACCCCTCCACTTT. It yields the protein CASSKDGGRYSPLHF.

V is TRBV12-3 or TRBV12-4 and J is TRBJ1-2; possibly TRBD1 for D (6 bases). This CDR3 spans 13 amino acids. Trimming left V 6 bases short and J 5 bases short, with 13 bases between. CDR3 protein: CASSKQGDYGYTF. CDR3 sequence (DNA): TGTGCCAGCAGCAAACAGGGTGATTATGGCTACACCTTC.

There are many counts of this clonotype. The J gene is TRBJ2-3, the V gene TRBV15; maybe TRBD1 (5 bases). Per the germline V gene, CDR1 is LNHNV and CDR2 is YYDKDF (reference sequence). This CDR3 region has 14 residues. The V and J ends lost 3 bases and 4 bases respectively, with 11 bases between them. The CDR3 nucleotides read TGTGCCACCAGCAGCGAGGCAGGGCCAGATACGCAGTATTTT. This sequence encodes CATSSEAGPDTQYF.

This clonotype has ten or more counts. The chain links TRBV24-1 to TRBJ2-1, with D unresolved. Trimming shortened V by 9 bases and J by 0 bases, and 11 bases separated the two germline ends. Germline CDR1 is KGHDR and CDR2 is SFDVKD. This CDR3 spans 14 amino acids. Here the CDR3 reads CATGSGRSYNEQFF. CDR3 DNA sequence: TGTGCCACCGGTTCCGGACGCTCCTACAATGAGCAGTTCTTC.

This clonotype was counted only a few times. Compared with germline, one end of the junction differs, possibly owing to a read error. CDR3 residues: CAGSSLAGDHEQYF. Written as DNA, the CDR3 is TGTGCCGGCAGCTCCCTTGCGGGGGACCACGAGCAGTACTTC. V gene TRBV11-2 combines with J gene TRBJ2-7, with TRBD2 matching over 7 bases. Germline-derived CDR1 and CDR2 are SGHAT and FQNNGV. The CDR3 runs 14 residues.

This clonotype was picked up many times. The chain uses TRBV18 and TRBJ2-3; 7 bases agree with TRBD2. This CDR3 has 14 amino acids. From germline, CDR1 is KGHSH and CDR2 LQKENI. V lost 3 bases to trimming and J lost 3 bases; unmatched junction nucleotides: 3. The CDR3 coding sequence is TGTGCCAGCTCACCCCTCGGGGGGACAGATACGCAGTATTTT. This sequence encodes CASSPLGGTDTQYF.

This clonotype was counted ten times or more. CDR3 DNA sequence: TGCGCCAGCAGCTTGGCCGAGGGAAACACAGATACGCAGTATTTT. Translated, it gives CASSLAEGNTDTQYF. The J gene is TRBJ2-3, the V gene TRBV5-1, with a possible D match to TRBD2 (5 bases). The V gene's germline CDR1 is SGHRS and CDR2 YFSETQ. Trimming stripped 0 bases from V and 2 bases from J, with 10 bases between. The CDR3 is made up of 15 amino acids.

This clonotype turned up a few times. The CDR3 region is CASSYGGTLNEQFF. As DNA, the CDR3 is TGTGCCAGCAGTTACGGGGGGACTCTTAATGAGCAGTTCTTC. This chain links TRBV6-5 with TRBJ2-1; a weak D match, TRBD2 (6 bases). The CDR3 has 14 residues. V gave up 2 bases and J gave up 7 bases, with 12 bases separating them. Germline assignment: CDR1 MNHEY and CDR2 SVGAGI.

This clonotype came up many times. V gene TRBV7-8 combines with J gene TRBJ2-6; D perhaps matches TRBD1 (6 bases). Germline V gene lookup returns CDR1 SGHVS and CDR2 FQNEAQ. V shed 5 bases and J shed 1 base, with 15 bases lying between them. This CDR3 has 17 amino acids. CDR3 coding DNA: TGTGCCAGCAGCATCCTACAGGGTTCATCTGGGGCCAACGTCCTGACTTTC. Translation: CASSILQGSSGANVLTF.

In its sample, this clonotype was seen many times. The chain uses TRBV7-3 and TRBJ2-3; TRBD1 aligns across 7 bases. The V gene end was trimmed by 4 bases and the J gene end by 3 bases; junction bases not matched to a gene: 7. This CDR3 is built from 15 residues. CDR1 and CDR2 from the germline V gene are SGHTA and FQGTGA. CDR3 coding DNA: TGTGCCAGCAGCTGGACTGACAGGGTGACAGATACGCAGTATTTT. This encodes CASSWTDRVTDTQYF.

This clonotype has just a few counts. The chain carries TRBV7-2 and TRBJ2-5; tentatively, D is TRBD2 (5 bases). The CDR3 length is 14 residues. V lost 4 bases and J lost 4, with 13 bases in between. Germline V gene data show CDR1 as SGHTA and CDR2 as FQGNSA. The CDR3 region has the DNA TGTGCCAGCAGCTGGGCCGGGATGGGAGAGACCCAGTACTTC. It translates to CASSWAGMGETQYF.

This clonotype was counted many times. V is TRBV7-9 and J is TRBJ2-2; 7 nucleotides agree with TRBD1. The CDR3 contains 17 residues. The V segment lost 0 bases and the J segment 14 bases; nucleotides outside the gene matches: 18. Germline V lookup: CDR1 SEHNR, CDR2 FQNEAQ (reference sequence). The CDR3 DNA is TGTGCCAGCAGCTTAGCGTCCGGGACAGAACTCACCGGGAAACTGTTTTTT. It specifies CASSLASGTELTGKLFF. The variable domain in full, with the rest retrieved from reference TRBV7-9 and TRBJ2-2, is DTGVSQNPRHKITKRGQNVTFRCDPISEHNRLYWYRQTLGQGPEFLTYFQNEAQLEKSRLLSDRFSAERPKGSFSTLEIQRTEQGDSAMYLCASSLASGTELTGKLFFGEGSRLTVL.

The CDR3 reads CASSMTSGRVIYEQFF. CDR3 bases: TGCGCCAGCAGCATGACTAGCGGGAGGGTGATATACGAGCAGTTCTTC. This chain joins TRBV5-1 and TRBJ2-1; 14 nucleotides line up with TRBD2. The CDR3 has 16 residues. Germline lookup yields CDR1 SGHRS and CDR2 YFSETQ. Trimming cost V 4 bases and J 10 bases; bases outside gene matches: 10.

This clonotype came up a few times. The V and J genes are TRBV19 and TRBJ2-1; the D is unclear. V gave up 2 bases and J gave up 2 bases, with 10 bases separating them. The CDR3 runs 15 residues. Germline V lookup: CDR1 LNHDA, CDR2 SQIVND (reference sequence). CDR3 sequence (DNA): TGTGCCAGTAGTATATCGGCAGACCCCTACAATGAGCAGTTCTTC. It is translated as CASSISADPYNEQFF.

DNA of the CDR3: TGTGCCAGCAGCTTGAAGGGGCGCCAAGAGACCCAGTACTTC. Its protein product is CASSLKGRQETQYF. V is TRBV5-4 and J is TRBJ2-5, with D possibly matching TRBD1 (5 bases). The CDR3 length is 14 residues. Germline V gene lookup returns CDR1 SGHNT and CDR2 YYREEE (reference sequence). The V gene lost 1 base and the J gene lost 1 base, with 8 bases spanning the gap.

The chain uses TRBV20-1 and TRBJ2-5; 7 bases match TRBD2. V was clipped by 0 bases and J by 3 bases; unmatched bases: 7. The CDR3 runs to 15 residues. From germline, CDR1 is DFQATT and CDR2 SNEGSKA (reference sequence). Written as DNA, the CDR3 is TGCAGTGCTAGAGAGTTGAGACTAGCAGAAGAGACCCAGTACTTC. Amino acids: CSARELRLAEETQYF.

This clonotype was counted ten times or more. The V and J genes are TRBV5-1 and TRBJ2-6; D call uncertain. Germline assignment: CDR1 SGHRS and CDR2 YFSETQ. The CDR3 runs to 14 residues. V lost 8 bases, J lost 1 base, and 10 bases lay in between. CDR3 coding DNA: TGCGCCAGTACGCTTGGATCTGGGGCCAACGTCCTGACTTTC. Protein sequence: CASTLGSGANVLTF.